A few counts support the clone carrying this T cell receptor (beta chain). The data were produced by immunoSEQ multiplex PCR, yet TCRdb's version contains in-frame clones alone and is incomplete. The sample has fewer than 200,000 clones; roughly four fifths are singletons. The data were obtained in a study of blood T cell repertoires in COVID-19. On the study more broadly: Nucleic acid was either cDNA or gDNA, and it came from T cells, B-cell-depleted T cells, or PBMCs.

CDR1 is LGHNA, CDR2 YNFKEQ, per germline. Trimming pared 4 bases from V and 7 bases from J, leaving 11 bases between. The length of the CDR3 is 13 residues. J is TRBJ2-1 and V is TRBV4-2; a possible D gene is TRBD2 (6 bases). Sequencing was carried out using peripheral blood. This TCR was recovered from a man in his forties or fifties who had recovered from COVID-19. The CDR3 nucleotides read TGTGCCAGCAGCCGTGGGGGGTGGAATGAGCAGTTCTTC. Its translation: CASSRGGWNEQFF.